The TCR beta chain under discussion was sequenced for a study of sequential checkpoint blockade in melanoma. Across the whole study: First-line arms were nivolumab then ipilimumab, or the reverse, randomized 1:1.

Treatment here: randomized to nivolumab then ipilimumab (arm A) or the reverse (arm B). From thawed PBMCs, live CD3+CD8+ cells negative for CD19 and CD56 were sorted. CDR3 size: 16 residues. CDR1 SEHNR and CDR2 FQNEAQ come from the germline V gene (reference sequence). V lost 4 bases, J lost 0 bases, and 10 bases lay in between. Repertoires were generated with immunoSEQ multiplex PCR, while TCRdb's copy carries only in-frame clones and drops some. Of under 40,000 clones in the sample, around nine tenths were seen once. The receptor was isolated from a human donor with melanoma. Specimen: CD8+ T cells sorted from blood (inferred from file names), collected from a patient given nivolumab and ipilimumab in sequence. The chain links TRBV7-9 to TRBJ2-6; no reliable D call. The CDR3 DNA sequence: TGTGCCAGCAGCTCGTCACTGAACTCTGGGGCCAACGTCCTGACTTTC. This encodes CASSSSLNSGANVLTF.